The clone carrying this TCR beta chain was recorded a few times. The target antigen is unknown. The sample comes from a study of cytotoxic CD8 clonotypes in ibrutinib-treated CLL. The J segment lost 6 bases and the V segment lost 1 base, leaving 7 bases of the junction unmatched. The CDR3 is 15 residues long. Germline values: CDR1 MGHRA, CDR2 YSYEKL. The intended depth for sequencing was 1 in 200,000 to 1 in 1 million T cells. Assay: immunoSEQ multiplex PCR; the TCRdb copy retains only in-frame clones and omits some. Of approximately 92,000 clones listed, roughly four fifths are singletons. Study results and limitations: Sustained-remission and progressing patients were not sampled at matched times.

The J gene is TRBJ2-7, the V gene TRBV4-1, with 9 bases aligning to TRBD2. This sample comprised PBMCs, obtained after 24 months of ibrutinib treatment. This TCR came from a human donor with chronic lymphocytic leukemia. The CDR3 DNA follows: TGCGCCAGCAGCCAAGTTCAAGCGGGAGGAGGCGAGCAGTACTTC. Protein product: CASSQVQAGGGEQYF.